Sequencing of this T cell receptor (beta chain) was carried out in a study of Graves' ophthalmopathy and Graves' hyperthyroidism. As for the study in general: Peripheral blood sampling occurred at initial diagnosis, before any treatment. The study's findings and limits: The model forecast ophthalmopathy progression, reaching 60% to 71% sensitivity and 72% to 75% specificity. Blood shared most expanded thyroid clonotypes above 0.001 frequency.

Many counts were recorded for this clonotype. As yet, its antigen is unknown. Trimming removed 3 bases from V and 6 bases from J, with 8 bases in between. Germline-derived CDR1 and CDR2 are MDHEN and SYDVKM. The CDR3 consists of 12 residues. Pregnant or lactating patients and those with other autoimmune diseases or uncontrolled infections were excluded. Amplification of the TCR beta CDR3 regions used RNA transcripts (as template). First-round RT-PCR relied on HTBI primers, and a second-round multiplex PCR came next. Using its own MiXCR run on the multiplex PCR reads, TCRdb lists one record per CDR3 protein. The table shows about 410,000 distinct CDR3 sequences, with about a sixth occurring only once.

Input material: peripheral blood. The V gene is TRBV28, the J gene TRBJ1-1; unclear D gene. This TCR derives from a woman younger than 30 with Graves' ophthalmopathy. The CDR3 nucleotides read TGTGCCAGCAGTTTTGGGGATTCTGAAGCTTTCTTT. This encodes CASSFGDSEAFF.